Listed below are T cell receptor beta chains from one sample, sequenced in a study of tumor and adjacent non-tumor tissue in lung cancer. TCRdb used MiXCR to reprocess the multiplex PCR reads, holding one entry per CDR3 protein. The sample includes tens of thousands of distinct CDR3 sequences, around two thirds of them seen just once. The sequenced sample consisted of distant non-tumor lung tissue. These receptor sequences come from a woman aged 45-59 years with non-small cell lung cancer. CDR3s include the opening cysteine and the closing phenylalanine or tryptophan. Each record gives: D gene, J gene, V gene, clone size, CDR3 DNA, CDR3 protein. The D gene is left open where the match is weak. Not every row has a clone size; where given, it reads once, few, many or a size class.

NA	TRBJ2-2	TRBV12-3/TRBV12-4	once	TGTGCTAGCAGTCACGGCACTGGGGAGCTGTTTTTT	CASSHGTGELFF
NA	TRBJ2-7	TRBV12-3/TRBV12-4	once	TGTATCAGCAGCCCGGACATGGACGACGAGCAGTACTTC	CISSPDMDDEQYF
NA	TRBJ2-1	TRBV29-1	NA	TGCAGCGTCGGAGATGGGGTAAGCTCCTACGATGAGCAGTTCTTC	CSVGDGVSSYDEQFF
NA	TRBJ2-3	TRBV7-9	many	TGTGCCAGCCAAGTGAGCACAGATACGCAGTATTTT	CASQVSTDTQYF
NA	TRBJ2-7	TRBV5-4	many	TGTGCCAGCAGCTTGAGTTTAGCCTACGAGCAGTACTTC	CASSLSLAYEQYF
NA	TRBJ1-5	TRBV6-5	NA	TGTACCAACAGTTACTCGGGCAGCTTCGGGCAGCCCCAGCATTTT	CTNSYSGSFGQPQHF
NA	TRBJ2-5	TRBV20-1	many	TGCAGTGCTCTAGGCCTCCAAGAGACCCAGTACTTC	CSALGLQETQYF
TRBD2	TRBJ2-3	TRBV28	NA	TGTGCCAGCAGTGCCCGGCGGGAGAGGAAAGATACACAGTATTTT	CASSARRERKDTQYF
TRBD1	TRBJ2-1	TRBV11-2	NA	TGTACCAGCAGTTTAGGACAGGCCCACTACGATGAGCAGTTCTTC	CTSSLGQAHYDEQFF
TRBD1	TRBJ1-5	TRBV20-1	once	TGCAGTGCCACCCCGGGACAGGGGCTGAATCAGCCCCAGCATTTT	CSATPGQGLNQPQHF
TRBD2	TRBJ2-1	TRBV28	few	TGTGCCAGCAGTTTCGGCGGGGGTTCCTACAATGAGCAGTTCTTC	CASSFGGGSYNEQFF
NA	TRBJ2-1	TRBV20-1	NA	TGCAGTGCTATGAACCCGGCCGCCAGGTACATCTATGAGCAGATCTTC	CSAMNPAARYIYEQIF
NA	TRBJ2-5	TRBV20-1	NA	TGCAGTGCCCAGTACCTAGTGATCCAAAAAACCCAGTACTTC	CSAQYLVIQKTQYF
NA	TRBJ2-7	TRBV6-1	NA	TGTGCCAGCAGTGACACCCCTCCCCCGGGGTCCTACGAGCAGTACTTC	CASSDTPPPGSYEQYF
NA	TRBJ1-2	TRBV6-5	NA	TGTGCCATCAGTTACTCGATTTCGGCCCACTATGGCAACACCTTC	CAISYSISAHYGNTF
TRBD1	TRBJ2-1	TRBV20-1	many	TGCAGTGCTCCCGGGACAGGGGGCGTATACGAGCAGTTCTTC	CSAPGTGGVYEQFF
NA	TRBJ2-7	TRBV4-1	many	TGCGCCAGCAGCCAAAATATAATAGGCTACGAGCAGTACTTC	CASSQNIIGYEQYF
TRBD2	TRBJ2-7	TRBV11-2	once	TGTACCAGCAGCTTACTAGCGGAAGGATACGAGCAGTACTTC	CTSSLLAEGYEQYF
NA	TRBJ2-3	TRBV28	NA	TGTGCCAGCAGTCTAACAAGTAGGGTTGCGAATCAGCCCCAGTATTTT	CASSLTSRVANQPQYF
NA	TRBJ1-2	TRBV6-5	NA	TGTGCCAGCAGTCACTCGAGAGGAGAGGGCTATGGTCACACCTTC	CASSHSRGEGYGHTF
NA	TRBJ2-1	TRBV20-1	NA	TGCAGTGCTCCTAGATTAGGCTACAATGAGCAGATCTTC	CSAPRLGYNEQIF
TRBD1	TRBJ1-4	TRBV5-4	NA	TGTGCCAGCAGCTTGGGACAGGGAGGGAGAGAAAAACTGCTTTTT	CASSLGQGGREKLLF
NA	TRBJ2-2	TRBV10-3	NA	TGCTTCATCAGTGAGTCGATGGCAGACGGGGAGCTGTTTTTT	CFISESMADGELFF
TRBD2	TRBJ2-1	TRBV11-3	NA	TGTGCCGGCAGCTTAGTGGGAGGGGTGAGTGAGCAGTTCTTC	CAGSLVGGVSEQFF
NA	TRBJ1-1	TRBV4-1	NA	TGCGCCAGCAGCCAAGATCGTTACACGGCGAACTCTGAAGCTATCTTT	CASSQDRYTANSEAIF
TRBD2	TRBJ2-7	TRBV11-1	NA	TGTGCCAGCAGCCGGACTAGCGGGAGTGGTGAGGAGTATTTC	CASSRTSGSGEEYF
NA	TRBJ2-1	TRBV11-2	NA	TGTGCCATCAACTTCCTAGCCCAATACAATGAGCAGCTCTTC	CAINFLAQYNEQLF
NA	TRBJ2-3	TRBV15	NA	TGTGCCACCAGGCAAGCTGGGGGGCGTAGCACAGATACGCAGTATTTT	CATRQAGGRSTDTQYF
NA	TRBJ1-2	TRBV20-1	NA	TGCATTGCTGGAGTTCAGCCAGGAAACTATGGCCACACCTTC	CIAGVQPGNYGHTF
TRBD2	TRBJ2-5	TRBV29-1	NA	TGCGGCGTTGCGGTCGATAGCGGGAGGGATGTGGAGACCCAGTACTTC	CGVAVDSGRDVETQYF
NA	TRBJ2-1	TRBV5-1	NA	TGCGCCAGCAGCTCGGGTCCCCGGGGCTCCTACAATGAGCAGTTCTTC	CASSSGPRGSYNEQFF
NA	TRBJ2-3	TRBV11-2	many	TGTGCCAGCAGCTTAGATAAGGGGCTAGCCTCCACAGATACGCAGTATTTT	CASSLDKGLASTDTQYF
TRBD1	TRBJ1-2	TRBV5-4	NA	TGTGCAAGCAGCGTGGACAGGGTCGACGGCAACACCTTC	CASSVDRVDGNTF
NA	TRBJ1-1	TRBV5-1	NA	TGCGCCAGCAGCCCAGACCCGGGCTTATTGAACACTGAAGCTTTGTTT	CASSPDPGLLNTEALF
NA	TRBJ2-1	TRBV6-2/TRBV6-3	NA	TGTGCCAGCAGTTTCCCTCGTCCAGGCTACATTGAGCACTTCTTC	CASSFPRPGYIEHFF
NA	TRBJ2-5	TRBV7-9	NA	TGTGCCAGCAGCTCAACAGGGATGCGGGAGACCCAGTACTTC	CASSSTGMRETQYF
TRBD1	TRBJ1-1	TRBV5-5	many	TGTGCCAGCACCCGAGTAGGGGGCCAGCCTCACACTGAAGCTTTCTTT	CASTRVGGQPHTEAFF
NA	TRBJ1-5	TRBV6-1	once	TGTACCAGCAGGCCTACAGGGACGGGGCAGCCCCAGCATTTT	CTSRPTGTGQPQHF
NA	TRBJ1-5	TRBV12-3/TRBV12-4	NA	TGTGCCAGCAGTGACAAAGTTGGTAATCAGCACCAGCATTTT	CASSDKVGNQHQHF
NA	TRBJ2-3	TRBV11-1	once	TGTGCCATCAGCTTGAGTGGGAGACCAGATACGCAGTATTTT	CAISLSGRPDTQYF
TRBD1	TRBJ2-1	TRBV28	NA	TGTGCCAGCGGTTCCCTGCTTTTAGGACAGGGAGACGATGAGCAGTTCTTC	CASGSLLLGQGDDEQFF
NA	TRBJ2-1	TRBV11-2	NA	TGTGCCAGCAGCTCAAGGGCGGCTCAGGGGATCGATGGGCAGTTCTTC	CASSSRAAQGIDGQFF
TRBD1	TRBJ1-4	TRBV28	many	TGTGCCAGCAGTAAGACAGGGAGCACAACTAATGAAAAACTGTTTTTT	CASSKTGSTTNEKLFF
NA	TRBJ1-1	TRBV5-1	NA	TGCGCCAGCAGCTATGTCGGCACTGATGCTTTCTTT	CASSYVGTDAFF
NA	TRBJ2-1	TRBV11-2	NA	TGTGCAAGCAGCTTTGAAGCGGATGCCTACAATGAGCAGTTCTTC	CASSFEADAYNEQFF
NA	TRBJ1-3	TRBV20-1	NA	TGCAGTGCTAGGGGGTTAGAAAACACCCTATATTTT	CSARGLENTLYF
NA	TRBJ2-1	TRBV6-5	few	TGTGCCAGCAGAGGCTCGGGGGCATGCAATGAGCAGTTCTTC	CASRGSGACNEQFF